This TCR beta chain was sequenced for a study of response to subunit inactivated influenza vaccine (dated by TCRdb to 2016 to 2019). General notes on the study: The study used deep quantitative T cell receptor repertoire profiling to track responses to a trivalent subunit inactivated influenza vaccine. Points the paper makes about the study in general: It was suggested by the authors that each seasonal influenza vaccination may recruit only a limited number of new T cells.

In this sample, this clonotype turned up many times. Its antigen has not been determined. One base away there is no much larger clone; base qualities are not given. The library came from RT-PCR. This sample was sequenced with an Illumina HiSeq 2500. TCRdb ran its own pipeline on the public reads, namely fastp trimming at Q25 and MiXCR clone calling, and kept in-frame beta chains. Entries are consolidated by CDR3 protein sequence, retaining the most common genes and DNA. This sample is represented by about 300,000 distinct CDR3 sequences; about 20% of them were singletons. The ten largest clones take up over 9% of the sample. The sample in question was PBMCs from blood, obtained 21 months after vaccination. The receptor was isolated from a man aged 50-75 years who received an inactivated influenza vaccine. Donor details come from another sample of the same person, matched by shared clones.

The CDR3 region has the sequence CASSFRVGGYTF. The nucleotide sequence is given as TGTGCCAGCAGTTTCAGGGTTGGCGGCTACACCTTC. The chain is assembled from TRBV12-3 or TRBV12-4 and TRBJ1-2; D gene: possibly TRBD1, on 5 matching bases. V is cut by 3 bases and J by 8 bases, and the space between the germline ends is 10 bases. The CDR3 spans 12 residues, from the cysteine through the phenylalanine. This entry keeps only the CDR3 DNA: 36 bases, framed from base 1.